The 26 T cell receptor beta chains presented below share a single source sample, sequenced in a study of T cells in Graves' hyperthyroidism and ophthalmopathy. RNA transcripts were the template for amplifying TCR beta CDR3 regions. Using the HTBI primer set, a first-round RT-PCR was run on the TCR CDR3. TCRdb re-called the multiplex PCR reads with MiXCR, one entry per CDR3 protein. The profile shows 690,000 or so distinct CDR3 sequences, about 19% of them singletons. The sequencing sample was made of blood. The receptor source for this set is a woman in her forties or fifties with Graves' hyperthyroidism that later progressed to Graves' ophthalmopathy.

Concerning this clonotype itself: Here the CDR3 omits its conserved ending phenylalanine or tryptophan, so a read error is the likely source. The chain employs TRBV6-5 and TRBJ2-5, with a tentative D call TRBD1 (5 bases). This CDR3 spans 15 amino acids. From germline, CDR1 is MNHEY and CDR2 SVGAGI. The V gene lost 4 bases and the J gene lost 2 bases, with 14 bases spanning the gap. The CDR3, as DNA: TGTGCCAGCAGTTCCTACTCCAGGGTTCAAGAGACCCAGTACCTC. It specifies CASSSYSRVQETQYL.

This chain's CDR3 is CAIRAGATGELFF. DNA of the CDR3: TGTGCCATCCGGGCCGGGGCCACCGGGGAGCTGTTTTTT. V and J are TRBV7-9 and TRBJ2-2; D assignment may be TRBD1 or TRBD2 (5 bases each). The ends were cut back, 10 bases at V and 4 bases at J, with 13 bases in the middle. Germline V CDR1 and CDR2: SEHNR, FQNEAQ (reference sequence). The CDR3 covers 13 residues.

The sample holds many counts of this clonotype. The rearrangement joins TRBV9 to TRBJ2-1, with D unresolved. V was pared by 0 bases and J by 8 bases, with 15 bases between. The CDR3 consists of 15 residues. CDR1 and CDR2 from the germline V gene are SGDLS and YYNGEE. The CDR3 reads CASSVVGMPTDEQFF. The CDR3 DNA reads as TGTGCCAGCAGCGTAGTTGGTATGCCTACCGATGAGCAGTTCTTC.

The chain carries TRBV6-1 and TRBJ2-3; maybe TRBD1 (5 bases). V lost 2 bases, J lost 5 bases, and 17 bases lay in between. The CDR3 has 16 residues. CDR1 and CDR2 (germline): MNHNS, SASEGT. The CDR3 region has the DNA TGTGCCAGCAGTGAATTCAGGGCCGCATTGGGAGATACGCAGTATTTT. It translates to CASSEFRAALGDTQYF.

This clonotype has at least ten counts. This rearrangement joins TRBV27 to TRBJ1-5; 7 bases fit TRBD1. There are 14 residues in the CDR3. V was pared by 5 bases and J by 4 bases, with 5 bases of the junction left unmatched. In germline, CDR1 is MNHEY, CDR2 SMNVEV (reference sequence). The CDR3 loop reads CASSLTGWNQPQHF. The CDR3 DNA reads as TGTGCCAGCAGTCTGACAGGGTGGAATCAGCCCCAGCATTTT.

This clonotype was seen a handful of times. The V and J genes are TRBV7-9 and TRBJ2-3; no firm D call. Between the trimmed V and J ends, which lost 4 bases and 6 bases, there was a span of 8 bases. CDR1 and CDR2 from the germline V gene are SEHNR and FQNEAQ (reference sequence). CDR3 length equals 12 residues. CDR3 sequence (DNA): TGTGCCAGCAGCTCCCTGGAGGATACGCAGTATTTT. Protein sequence: CASSSLEDTQYF.

The chain carries TRBV19 and TRBJ1-2; 8 nucleotides align to TRBD1. CDR1 LNHDA and CDR2 SQIVND come from the germline V gene (reference sequence). The V segment lost 8 bases and the J segment 6 bases; nucleotides outside the gene matches: 8. The length of the CDR3 is 13 residues. The CDR3 sequence is CASSGQGVDGYTF. The CDR3 nucleotides are TGTGCCAGTTCCGGACAGGGAGTCGATGGCTACACCTTC.

This clonotype was seen repeatedly, ten times or more. This chain links TRBV6-5 with TRBJ1-4; D remains ambiguous. V was trimmed by 2 bases and J by 0 bases, leaving 7 bases between them. This CDR3 contains 15 residues. The germline CDR1 and CDR2 sequences are MNHEY and SVGAGI. The CDR3 is CASSYSPATNEKLFF. CDR3 sequence (DNA): TGTGCCAGCAGTTACAGCCCCGCAACTAATGAAAAACTGTTTTTT.

The genes are TRBV7-9 and TRBJ1-4; D perhaps matches TRBD1 (5 bases). Germline V gives CDR1 SEHNR, CDR2 FQNEAQ (reference sequence). The CDR3 has 15 residues. With 5 bases removed from V and 7 bases from J, the gap between germline ends came to 17 bases. CDR3 DNA: TGTGCCAGCAGCCCCAATTCCGGGAGGGGTGAAAAACTGTTTTTT. Protein: CASSPNSGRGEKLFF.

The V call is TRBV19, the J call TRBJ1-4; D is possibly TRBD1 (6 bases). Germline assignment: CDR1 LNHDA and CDR2 SQIVND (reference sequence). The CDR3 covers 15 residues. The V gene lost 5 bases and the J gene lost 3 bases, with 13 bases spanning the gap. The CDR3 region has the DNA TGTGCCAGTAGTCAGGGACAAACTCCTAATGAAAAACTGTTTTTT. Its translation is CASSQGQTPNEKLFF.

This clonotype was counted only a few times. V and J are TRBV15 and TRBJ1-1; D remains unclear. There are 15 residues in the CDR3. The ends were cut back, 4 bases at V and 1 base at J, with 13 bases in the middle. CDR1 and CDR2 (germline): LNHNV, YYDKDF (reference sequence). Here the CDR3 reads CATSILLAGNTEAFF. CDR3 nucleotides: TGTGCCACCAGCATACTCTTGGCAGGGAACACTGAAGCTTTCTTT.

This clonotype was seen many times. The V gene is TRBV20-1, the J gene TRBJ2-7; 8 nucleotides line up with TRBD1. The V gene end was trimmed by 4 bases and the J gene end by 2 bases; junction bases not matched to a gene: 4. The CDR3 spans 13 residues. Looked up from germline, CDR1 is DFQATT and CDR2 is SNEGSKA (reference sequence). The CDR3 DNA reads as TGCAGTGCTACCGGGACAGGACCCTACGAGCAGTACTTC. Translated: CSATGTGPYEQYF.

There are many counts of this clonotype. J is TRBJ2-1 and V is TRBV11-3, with TRBD2 identical over 10 bases. Per the germline V gene, CDR1 is SGHNT and CDR2 is YENEEA. The CDR3 loop spans 17 amino acids. The junction had 11 bases not matched to a gene; V was cut back by 0 bases and J by 9 bases. CDR3 loop: CASSLEFLGTSVGEQFF. The CDR3 DNA is TGTGCCAGCAGCTTAGAATTTTTAGGGACTAGCGTCGGTGAGCAGTTCTTC.

This rearrangement joins TRBV7-9 to TRBJ1-4; D remains ambiguous. CDR1 SEHNR and CDR2 FQNEAQ come from the germline V gene (reference sequence). V lost 1 base and J 0 bases, leaving 12 bases between the germline ends. This CDR3 contains 17 residues. This chain's CDR3 is CASSLEGTGATNEKLFF. As DNA, the CDR3 is TGTGCCAGCAGCTTAGAGGGCACGGGCGCAACTAATGAAAAACTGTTTTTT.

In this sample, this clonotype turned up a few times. The V and J genes are TRBV7-2 and TRBJ1-1; D ambiguous. This CDR3 contains 15 residues. Trimming removed 2 bases from V and 0 bases from J, with 10 bases in between. Germline values: CDR1 SGHTA, CDR2 FQGNSA. CDR3 sequence (DNA): TGTGCCAGCAGCTTAACGTGGGGTTTGAACACTGAAGCTTTCTTT. Its protein product is CASSLTWGLNTEAFF.

This clonotype occurred many times. The chain is built from TRBV3-1 and TRBJ1-1, with TRBD1 matching over 8 bases. The CDR3 extends over 15 amino acids. V lost 0 bases and J lost 5; bases outside the gene matches: 5. Germline lookup yields CDR1 LGHDT and CDR2 YNNKEL (reference sequence). The CDR3 protein is CASSQDPGGRTEAFF. CDR3 coding DNA: TGTGCCAGCAGCCAAGATCCAGGGGGCAGGACTGAAGCTTTCTTT.

This clonotype was recorded at least ten times. This sequence joins TRBV18 and TRBJ1-4, with a possible D match to TRBD1 (5 bases). Trimming removed 0 bases at V and 7 bases at J, with 12 bases between. Germline lookup yields CDR1 KGHSH and CDR2 LQKENI. The CDR3 is made up of 15 amino acids. The CDR3 loop reads CASSPPGWGSEKLFF. DNA of the CDR3: TGTGCCAGCTCACCACCCGGCTGGGGGAGTGAAAAACTGTTTTTT.

V and J are TRBV19 and TRBJ1-2; possibly TRBD1 for D (6 bases). The CDR3 extends over 14 amino acids. The V end was cut by 7 bases, the J end by 6 bases, with 18 bases between. Germline V gives CDR1 LNHDA, CDR2 SQIVND (reference sequence). CDR3 residues: CASNWGLLLDGYTF. The CDR3 DNA reads TGTGCCAGTAACTGGGGGCTTTTACTAGATGGCTACACCTTC.

This clonotype was observed at least ten times. V is TRBV2 and J is TRBJ1-1, with D unresolved. The CDR3 runs to 13 residues. With 9 bases removed from V and 3 bases from J, the gap between germline ends came to 14 bases. Germline V gene data show CDR1 as SNHLY and CDR2 as FYNNEI. Here the CDR3 DNA reads TGTGCCAGTCAGGACGTGAGGCACACTGAAGCTTTCTTT. It codes for CASQDVRHTEAFF.

This clonotype was recorded a few times. The J gene is TRBJ2-3, the V gene TRBV2; D assignment may be TRBD1 or TRBD2 (6 bases each). V lost 3 bases to trimming and J lost 2 bases, with 15 bases between them. This CDR3 region has 16 residues. Germline V gene sequence: CDR1 SNHLY, CDR2 FYNNEI. CDR3 in amino acids: CASSDGRGAFTDTQYF. CDR3 sequence (DNA): TGTGCCAGCAGTGACGGAAGGGGGGCATTCACAGATACGCAGTATTTT.

V gene TRBV12-5 combines with J gene TRBJ2-5; TRBD2 might be the D (5 bases). The V and J ends lost 0 bases and 2 bases respectively, with 10 bases between them. The CDR3 contains 15 residues. The germline V gene encodes CDR1 LGHNT and CDR2 FRNRAP. CDR3 DNA sequence: TGTGCTAGTGGTTTGGTAGCCTCGGGACAAGAGACCCAGTACTTC. Amino acid sequence: CASGLVASGQETQYF.

The chain joins TRBV5-4 to TRBJ1-1; possibly TRBD1 for D (5 bases). The CDR3 runs to 15 residues. Germline V gives CDR1 SGHNT, CDR2 YYREEE (reference sequence). V lost 4 bases and J 4 bases, leaving 17 bases between the germline ends. The chain's CDR3 is CASSALQGGSTEAFF. CDR3 bases: TGTGCCAGCAGCGCCCTGCAGGGTGGTAGCACTGAAGCTTTCTTT.

V gene TRBV13 combines with J gene TRBJ2-1; 7 bases agree with TRBD1. Trimming cost V 5 bases and J 3 bases; bases outside gene matches: 7. Germline lookup yields CDR1 PRHDT and CDR2 FYEKMQ (reference sequence). This CDR3 comprises 15 residues. CDR3 DNA sequence: TGTGCCAGCAGCGCAAGGGGACAGATCTACAATGAGCAGTTCTTC. Translation: CASSARGQIYNEQFF.

The V call is TRBV3-1, the J call TRBJ2-5; 8 bases line up with TRBD1. CDR1 is LGHDT, CDR2 YNNKEL, per germline (reference sequence). The CDR3 runs to 15 residues. J gave up 5 bases and V 2 bases, and 7 bases lay outside the gene matches. The CDR3 nucleotides read TGTGCCAGCAGCCAAACGACAGGGGTTAGGGAGACCCAGTACTTC. Its protein product is CASSQTTGVRETQYF.

This clonotype was seen a single time. CDR3 region: CSVDGQGANPYQETQYF. The CDR3 DNA sequence: TGCAGCGTAGATGGACAGGGGGCGAATCCGTACCAAGAGACCCAGTACTTC. The chain uses TRBV29-1 and TRBJ2-5, with TRBD1 matching over 11 bases. This CDR3 is 17 amino acids long. V lost 6 bases and J lost 0; bases outside the gene matches: 12. The germline gives CDR1 SQVTM, CDR2 ANQGSEA.

This clonotype has ten or more counts. The CDR3 protein is CASSFGQGATNEKLFF. The CDR3 bases are TGTGCCAGCAGCTTTGGACAGGGTGCAACTAATGAAAAACTGTTTTTT. The J gene is TRBJ1-4, the V gene TRBV11-2; 8 nucleotides match TRBD1. The CDR3 runs 16 residues. The V gene end was trimmed by 3 bases and the J gene end by 0 bases; junction bases not matched to a gene: 3. Germline V lookup: CDR1 SGHAT, CDR2 FQNNGV.